This TCR beta chain was identified during a study of blood T cell repertoires in COVID-19. Study details: Sample material is recorded as cDNA or gDNA derived from T cells, B-cell-depleted T cells, or PBMCs.

Authors' methods: Amplification of reference gene primers provided the estimated nucleated cell counts. Using immunoSEQ multiplex PCR, the repertoire was profiled, and TCRdb retains in-frame clones only, with some absent. V, J and clone size are those of that table, while D and trimming were read from the DNA. The sample lists approximately 290,000 clones; 90% were seen once. The participants were between about 18 and 90 years old and came from about two dozen US areas. The study counted Cohort 3 donors as recovered given two negative PCRs, clearance, or symptom resolution. The CDR3 is 14 amino acids. Germline CDR1 and CDR2: SQVTM and ANQGSEA. The V gene end was trimmed by 4 bases and the J gene end by 3 bases; junction bases not matched to a gene: 7.

The chain uses TRBV29-1 and TRBJ1-1; 8 bases match TRBD1. This receptor was obtained from a woman aged 25 to 39 who had recovered from COVID-19. The source material was PBMCs or T cells enriched from blood (not recorded which). In DNA form, the CDR3 reads TGCAGCGTTGGGGTCCAGGGGGCACACACTGAAGCTTTCTTT. Its translation: CSVGVQGAHTEAFF.